This T cell receptor (beta chain) was obtained from a study of cytomegalovirus exposure and HLA in healthy donors. The V gene's germline CDR1 is SEHNR and CDR2 FQNEAQ (reference sequence). There are 12 residues in the CDR3. 13 Jbeta primers and 60 Vbeta primers were used for the PCR. Clones were read by immunoSEQ multiplex PCR, and TCRdb kept only the in-frame ones, dropping some. This sample carries 60,000 or so clones, roughly 80% of them seen once, and the ten largest clones take approximately 1.5%. The sequence was collected from a man between 40 and 49 years old in good health and CMV-seronegative. This sequence joins TRBV7-9 and TRBJ1-1; TRBD1 is a possible D gene (5 bases). The sample was PBMCs. Here the CDR3 DNA reads TGTTCCTCCTTCGGGGGTAACACTGAAGCTTTCTTT. Encoded protein: CSSFGGNTEAFF.